The rows below give T cell receptor beta chains drawn from one sample of a study of PD-L1 blockade in urothelial cancer. Clones were sequenced by immunoSEQ multiplex PCR, and TCRdb holds only the in-frame ones, with some missing. The sample lists fewer than 95,000 clones; 65% to 85% were seen once. Sequences were derived from PBMCs, sampled around atezolizumab (anti-PD-L1) treatment. These receptors were collected from a man aged 55 to 70 with urothelial cancer. CDR3s include the opening cysteine and the closing phenylalanine or tryptophan. A D gene is named only where the DNA matches it firmly. Some rows have no size entry. The others give once, few or many, or a class for an expanded clone.

CDR3 length,D gene,V gene,clone size,J gene,CDR3 protein
13,.,TRBV2,.,TRBJ2-6,CASTFGGANVLTF
12,.,TRBV15,.,TRBJ2-7,CATSRDGYEQYF
13,.,TRBV28,few,TRBJ1-1,CASSSHDNTEAFF
17,.,TRBV19,few,TRBJ2-2,CASCNPSEGGRSGELFF
14,.,TRBV5-1,once,TRBJ1-4,CASSIEGGNEKLFF
14,.,TRBV5-1,.,TRBJ2-5,CASSSGRGQETQYF
14,.,TRBV7-2,.,TRBJ2-3,CASSSGLATDTQYF
15,TRBD2,TRBV11-2,.,TRBJ2-1,CASSSGLAGVSEQFF
13,TRBD1,TRBV9,.,TRBJ1-3,CASSVARGDTIYF
14,.,TRBV19,.,TRBJ2-1,CASSVRTDYNEQFF
15,TRBD1,TRBV7-2,.,TRBJ2-5,CASSVRDRGQETQYF
16,.,TRBV11-2,once,TRBJ2-5,CASSFRRGMAQETQYF
14,TRBD1,TRBV6-1,.,TRBJ1-1,CASRTGQSNTEAFF
12,TRBD1,TRBV18,.,TRBJ2-2,CASADRVLELFF
14,.,TRBV7-2,.,TRBJ2-7,CASSSGRGTYEQYF
17,TRBD1,TRBV10-2,.,TRBJ2-2,CASSESRQGWNTGELFF
16,.,TRBV5-1,.,TRBJ1-2,CASSRLGWGTRDGYTF
17,TRBD2,TRBV4-1,.,TRBJ2-7,CASSSSGESSGRDEQYF
15,TRBD2,TRBV5-6,.,TRBJ2-7,CASSFGTSDLYEQYF
11,.,TRBV30,few,TRBJ2-2,CAWRGPGELFF
15,.,TRBV5-4,.,TRBJ2-2,CASKPGGRNTGELFF
17,.,TRBV5-6,.,TRBJ1-3,CASSLKGRGNPGDTIYF
15,.,TRBV6-5,.,TRBJ1-4,CASSYSWAQNEKLFF
17,.,TRBV5-4,.,TRBJ2-7,CASSLDLRGISPNEQYF
13,.,TRBV25-1,.,TRBJ2-1,CASSGRGYNEQFF
15,.,TRBV4-2,.,TRBJ1-2,CASSQGQTQNYGYTF
17,TRBD2,TRBV2,.,TRBJ2-7,CASSDTRRLAGAYEQYF
15,TRBD2,TRBV2,.,TRBJ2-1,CASSESGSTYNEQFF
17,TRBD1,TRBV7-3,.,TRBJ1-4,CASSLTPLTGEDEKLFF
15,TRBD1,TRBV6-5,.,TRBJ2-7,CASSYKQGFVHEQYF
14,.,TRBV12-5,.,TRBJ1-1,CASGLAGVISEAFF
12,TRBD1,TRBV27,.,TRBJ1-1,CARPTGGTEAFF
14,.,TRBV18,.,TRBJ1-1,CASSLKRTDTEAFF
16,.,TRBV19,.,TRBJ1-2,CASSTFARIMASGYTF
16,TRBD1,TRBV4-3,few,TRBJ1-2,CASSQDSGTGVYGYTF
13,TRBD1,TRBV18,.,TRBJ1-2,CASSPGQNYGYTF
14,TRBD2,TRBV29-1,once,TRBJ2-7,CSVLTSPGPYEQYF
14,.,TRBV7-2,.,TRBJ1-6,CASSLYGGGSPLHF
18,TRBD2,TRBV18,.,TRBJ2-2,CASSPRLAGGPQSGELFF
13,TRBD1,TRBV4-1,.,TRBJ1-1,CASSQVGQGEAFF
15,TRBD2,TRBV5-4,.,TRBJ2-1,CASSPGTSSYNEQFF